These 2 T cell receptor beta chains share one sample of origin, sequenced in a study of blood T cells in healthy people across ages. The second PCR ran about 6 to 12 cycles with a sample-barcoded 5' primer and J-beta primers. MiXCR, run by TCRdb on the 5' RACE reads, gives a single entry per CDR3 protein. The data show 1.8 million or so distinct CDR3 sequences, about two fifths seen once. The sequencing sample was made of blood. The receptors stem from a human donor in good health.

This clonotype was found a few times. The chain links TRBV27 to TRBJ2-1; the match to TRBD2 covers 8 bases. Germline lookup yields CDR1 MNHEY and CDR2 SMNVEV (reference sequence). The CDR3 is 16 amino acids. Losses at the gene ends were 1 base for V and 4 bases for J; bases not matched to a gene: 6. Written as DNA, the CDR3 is TGTGCCAGCAGTTTATGGGGCGGGGGGCCATACAATGAGCAGTTCTTC. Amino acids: CASSLWGGGPYNEQFF.

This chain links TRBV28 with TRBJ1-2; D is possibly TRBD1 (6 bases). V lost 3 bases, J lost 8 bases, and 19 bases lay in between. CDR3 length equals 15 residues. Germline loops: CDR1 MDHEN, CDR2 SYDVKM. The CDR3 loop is CASSFQQGSLSGYTF. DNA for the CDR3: TGTGCCAGCAGTTTCCAACAGGGAAGTTTAAGCGGCTACACCTTC.